The subject of this entry is one TCR beta chain. The sample comes from a study of blood T cell repertoires in COVID-19. Turning to the study itself: Samples of COVID-19 (acute and convalescent) were obtained from the United States, Italy and Spain.

In the original processing: Estimation of nucleated cell counts relied on the amplification of reference gene primers. The method was immunoSEQ multiplex PCR; TCRdb's version includes in-frame clones alone and lacks a portion of them. V, J and clone size derive from that table, while D and trimming were established from the DNA sequence. This table has under 300,000 clones, 82% appearing once. V gave up 3 bases and J gave up 2 bases; unmatched junction bases: 9. CDR3 size: 16 residues. Germline lookup yields CDR1 SGHAT and CDR2 FQNNGV. This TCR came from a woman aged 80 or older with active or convalescent COVID-19. The chain joins TRBV11-2 to TRBJ2-5; 7 nucleotides match TRBD2. Sequencing used peripheral blood. CDR3 DNA sequence: TGTGCCAGCAGCTTTGAGGCGGGAGTAAGACAAGAGACCCAGTACTTC. Translation: CASSFEAGVRQETQYF.